This entry features one TCR beta chain sequence. This specimen comes from a study of cytomegalovirus exposure and HLA in healthy donors. Whole-study context: The study placed 80% to 85% of its 398 genotyped donors in the Caucasian-associated ancestry cluster.

60 Vbeta and 13 Jbeta primers were used in PCR. Profiled with immunoSEQ multiplex PCR; TCRdb holds only in-frame clones, not every one. The sample has roughly 120,000 clones. The CDR3 consists of 13 residues. CDR1 is SGHTA and CDR2 is FQGTGA in the germline V gene. Sequencing input: PBMCs. This receptor was identified in a middle-aged man in good health and CMV-seropositive. V and J are TRBV7-3 and TRBJ2-5, with 7 bases matching TRBD1. The tail of the sequence fits TRBJ2-7 better, so the J call may be wrong. CDR3 sequence (DNA): TGTGCCAGCAGCTCGAATAGGGGGCGCGAGCAGTACTTC. The encoded protein is CASSSNRGREQYF.